These T cell receptor beta chains were read from a single sample in a study of Ad26.COV2.S vaccination and SARS-CoV-2 variants. Libraries were prepared by immunoSEQ multiplex PCR; TCRdb keeps only in-frame clonotypes and omits some of them. Of about 350,000 clones in the sample, roughly 89% are singletons; the top ten hold approximately 4.5%. The sequencing here drew on peripheral blood, taken in a trial of Ad26.COV2.S vaccine versus placebo. The receptor set was obtained from a person aged 18-65 years who received the Ad26.COV2.S COVID-19 vaccine or a placebo. Each CDR3 is given with its conserved first and last residue. The D gene is left open where the match is weak. Not every row has a clone size; where given, it reads once, few, many or a size class.

clone size	V gene	CDR3 length	D gene	J gene	CDR3 DNA	CDR3 protein
.	TRBV29-1	12	.	TRBJ2-1	TGCAGCGTTGAAGCGCAGGGCTCGGGGCAGTTCTTC	CSVEAQGSGQFF
.	TRBV4-2	14	.	TRBJ1-4	TGTGCCAGCAGCCTGGGACTACCTGGAGGGGGACTGTTTTTT	CASSLGLPGGGLFF
.	TRBV7-9	17	TRBD1	TRBJ1-4	TGTGCCAGCAGCGCAATGGGACAGGCCGGACTTAATGAAAAACTGTTTTTT	CASSAMGQAGLNEKLFF
.	TRBV5-4	12	TRBD1	TRBJ2-7	TGTGCCAGCAGCTTGGACAGGGGCGAGCAGTACTTC	CASSLDRGEQYF
.	TRBV5-4	19	TRBD2	TRBJ2-2	TGTGCCAGCAGCTGGGGGACTAGCGGGAGGGCCAGGAACACCGGGGAGCTGTTTTTT	CASSWGTSGRARNTGELFF
.	TRBV29-1	13	.	TRBJ1-1	TGCAGCGTCGAACAGGAATCGTCCCCTGAAGCTTTCTTT	CSVEQESSPEAFF
.	TRBV10-3	15	TRBD1	TRBJ1-1	TGTGCCATTCGACCACAGGGGACTTTGAACACTGAAGCTTTCTTT	CAIRPQGTLNTEAFF
few	TRBV7-9	15	.	TRBJ2-7	TGTGCCAGCAGCTTAGAAAAGCAGGGGTCCTACGAGCAGTACTTC	CASSLEKQGSYEQYF
.	TRBV14	14	.	TRBJ1-1	TGTGCCAGCAGCCAAGAGGGCAGGTACACTGAAGCTTTCTTT	CASSQEGRYTEAFF
.	TRBV4-2	18	TRBD2	TRBJ2-1	TGTGCCAGCAGCCAAGTCCCAGGACTAGCGGGAGGGTTAAATGAGCAGTTCTTC	CASSQVPGLAGGLNEQFF
.	TRBV5-4	13	.	TRBJ2-1	TGTGCCAGCAGCTTGCCAGCGGGCAATGAGCAGTTCTTC	CASSLPAGNEQFF
once	TRBV5-1	19	TRBD2	TRBJ2-1	TGCGCCAGCAGCTTGGGGGACTATGGATTCCCGGGGAGTCACAATGAGCAGTTCTTC	CASSLGDYGFPGSHNEQFF
.	TRBV10-2	14	.	TRBJ2-2	TGCGCCAGCGTGGAGGGGGCGGGAACCGGGGAGCTGTTTTTT	CASVEGAGTGELFF
.	TRBV3-1/TRBV3-2	16	.	TRBJ2-2	TGTGCCAGCAGCCAAGATCTGGGAACTGTTACCGGGGAGCTGTTTTTT	CASSQDLGTVTGELFF
.	TRBV9	14	TRBD1	TRBJ2-5	TGTGCCAGCGGACCGGGGACAGGCCAAGAGACCCAGTACTTC	CASGPGTGQETQYF
.	TRBV5-4	17	TRBD2	TRBJ2-7	TGTGCCAGCAGCTCCGACCCCAGCGGGGGGCTTTCCTACGAGCAGTACTTC	CASSSDPSGGLSYEQYF
.	TRBV6-1	18	TRBD1	TRBJ1-1	TGTGCCAGCAGTGAAAAGGGACTGACAGGGGGAATGAACACTGAAGCTTTCTTT	CASSEKGLTGGMNTEAFF
.	TRBV2	15	.	TRBJ2-3	TGTGCCAGCAGTGAAGGGGGACAACCCGTAGATACGCAGTATTTT	CASSEGGQPVDTQYF
.	TRBV7-9	13	.	TRBJ1-2	TGTGCCAGCAGCTTAGGTTCTGGTGGAGGCTACACCTTC	CASSLGSGGGYTF
.	TRBV9	13	.	TRBJ2-3	TGTGCCAGCAGCGATCTCTACACAGATACGCAGTATTTT	CASSDLYTDTQYF
.	TRBV19	14	.	TRBJ2-5	TGTGCCAGTAGTATATCCCCGCAACAAGAGACCCAGTACTTC	CASSISPQQETQYF
.	TRBV20-1	16	TRBD1	TRBJ2-7	TGCAGTGCTAGTCTTGGACAGGGGACGACCAGACACGAGCAGTACTTC	CSASLGQGTTRHEQYF
.	TRBV29-1	16	.	TRBJ1-2	TGCAGCGTGCAAGGGGGAGGTAGCGGGGACTACTATGGCTACACCTTC	CSVQGGGSGDYYGYTF
.	TRBV5-1	16	TRBD1	TRBJ2-3	TGCGCCAGCAGCGCATACCGGGACAGGGGGCCTGATACGCAGTATTTT	CASSAYRDRGPDTQYF
.	TRBV3-1/TRBV3-2	15	.	TRBJ2-1	TGTGCCAGCAGCCAACCTCAAGGGGGGGGCCATGAGCAGTTCTTC	CASSQPQGGGHEQFF
.	TRBV6-5	14	.	TRBJ1-2	TGTGCCAGCAGCCAGGCGGGGGTGAACTATGGCTACACCTTC	CASSQAGVNYGYTF
.	TRBV7-9	12	.	TRBJ2-7	TGTGCCAGCAGCTTCGACTCCTACGAGCAGTACTTC	CASSFDSYEQYF
.	TRBV4-2	16	TRBD2	TRBJ2-3	TGTGCCAGCAGTCCCCTGACGGGGGGGCTTAGAGATACGCAGTATTTT	CASSPLTGGLRDTQYF
.	TRBV19	13	.	TRBJ2-7	TGTGCCAGTAGTGCCGGGGTCCTCTACGAGCAGTACTTC	CASSAGVLYEQYF
.	TRBV6-1	12	.	TRBJ2-7	TGTGCCAGCAGTGAAGTAAGCTACGAGCAGTACTTC	CASSEVSYEQYF
.	TRBV18	15	.	TRBJ1-4	TGTGCCAGCTCACCACAGTCTGCAACTAATGAAAAACTGTTTTTT	CASSPQSATNEKLFF
.	TRBV27	13	.	TRBJ2-5	TGTGCCAGCAGTTTAGGTGCTTTGGAGACCCAGTACTTC	CASSLGALETQYF
.	TRBV5-8	16	TRBD2	TRBJ2-5	TGTGCCAGCAGCTCCGGGACTAGCGTCTACCAAGAGACCCAGTACTTC	CASSSGTSVYQETQYF
.	TRBV7-2	15	.	TRBJ2-2	TGTGCCAGCAGCTTATTTCAGGGCCGGGCCGGGGAGCTGTTTTTT	CASSLFQGRAGELFF